The 11 T cell receptor beta chains listed next were all sequenced from one sample in a study of blood T cell repertoires in COVID-19. Assay: immunoSEQ multiplex PCR; the TCRdb copy retains only in-frame clones and omits some. The sample has under 150,000 clones; more than 80% are singletons. The sample taken for sequencing was peripheral blood. The receptors were gathered from an older woman with COVID-19, enrolled during active disease.

The genes are TRBV7-2 and TRBJ1-5; perhaps TRBD1 as D (6 bases). Looked up from germline, CDR1 is SGHTA and CDR2 is FQGNSA. Deletions cut 1 base from V and 4 bases from J, with 11 bases between. CDR3 length equals 15 residues. CDR3 bases: TGTGCCAGCAGCTTAGGCGACAGGATAAATCAGCCCCAGCATTTT. This codes for CASSLGDRINQPQHF.

The chain has TRBV4-3 and TRBJ2-1, with D perhaps TRBD2 (5 bases). Germline V gene lookup returns CDR1 LGHNA and CDR2 YSLEER. The CDR3 is 14 amino acids. The germline V and J ends were trimmed by 1 base and 6 bases, with 10 bases remaining between them. This chain's CDR3 is CASSQGTPGNEQFF. In nucleotides, the CDR3 is TGCGCCAGCAGCCAAGGGACTCCGGGCAATGAGCAGTTCTTC.

J is TRBJ1-4 and V is TRBV7-2; 12 bases fit TRBD1. The CDR3 length is 17 residues. After removal of 5 bases from V and 6 bases from J, the junction contained 10 bases not matched to a gene. Germline CDR1 reads SGHTA; CDR2 reads FQGNSA. The CDR3 DNA is TGTGCCAGCAGCGGCACCGGGACAGGGGGCGGTTATGAAAAACTGTTTTTT. Translated: CASSGTGTGGGYEKLFF.

This chain joins TRBV4-2 and TRBJ2-7; 11 bases map to TRBD2. J lost 5 bases, V lost 0 bases, and 9 bases had no gene match. This CDR3 spans 17 amino acids. Germline CDR1 LGHNA, CDR2 YNFKEQ. Here the CDR3 DNA reads TGTGCCAGCAGCCAAGATCAAGCCGGGACTAGCGGAAACGAGCAGTACTTC. Amino acids: CASSQDQAGTSGNEQYF.

The chain recombines TRBV11-2 with TRBJ1-4; no definite D call. With 5 bases removed from V and 4 bases from J, the gap between germline ends came to 8 bases. CDR3 length equals 13 residues. CDR1 SGHAT and CDR2 FQNNGV come from the germline V gene. The CDR3 spells CASSRGVNEKLFF. CDR3 sequence (DNA): TGTGCCAGCAGCAGAGGAGTTAATGAAAAACTGTTTTTT.

This chain joins TRBV2 and TRBJ1-1; weak D call: TRBD1 (6 bases). This CDR3 has 15 amino acids. Germline CDR1 is SNHLY and CDR2 is FYNNEI. V was shortened by 6 bases and J by 1 base, with 15 bases between the two germline ends. CDR3 coding DNA: TGTGCCAGCAGGAGGAAGACAGGTGCGAACACTGAAGCTTTCTTT. The encoded protein is CASRRKTGANTEAFF.

This clone was seen more than once but under ten times. The CDR3 nucleotides read TGTGCCAGCAGCTTTCGACAGGGGTTCTTGGGCAATGAGCAGTTCTTC. It encodes CASSFRQGFLGNEQFF. The rearrangement joins TRBV5-4 to TRBJ2-1, with 8 bases fitting TRBD1. The CDR3 runs 16 residues. Germline V gene sequence: CDR1 SGHNT, CDR2 YYREEE (reference sequence). J was trimmed by 6 bases and V by 2 bases; bases with no gene match: 10.

J is TRBJ1-1 and V is TRBV20-1; D not resolved. Trimming pared 6 bases from V and 4 bases from J, leaving 9 bases between. Germline assignment: CDR1 DFQATT and CDR2 SNEGSKA (reference sequence). The CDR3 length is 11 residues. CDR3 nucleotide sequence: TGCAGTGCCCGAAGAGTCACTGAAGCTTTCTTT. Amino acid sequence: CSARRVTEAFF.

V usage is TRBV7-3 and J usage is TRBJ2-2, with a possible D match to TRBD2 (6 bases). The V gene's germline CDR1 is SGHTA and CDR2 FQGTGA. This CDR3 has 16 residues. V lost 5 bases to trimming and J lost 1 base, with 14 bases between them. The CDR3 loop reads CASSHMGTLNTGELFF. The CDR3 DNA sequence: TGTGCCAGCAGCCATATGGGGACTTTGAACACCGGGGAGCTGTTTTTT.

This sequence joins TRBV18 and TRBJ1-4; maybe TRBD1 (5 bases). This CDR3 spans 14 amino acids. V was cut by 3 bases and J by 7 bases, with 12 bases left in between. Looked up from germline, CDR1 is KGHSH and CDR2 is LQKENI. CDR3 in amino acids: CASSPRDSLEKLFF. The CDR3 DNA is TGTGCCAGCTCACCCCGAGACAGCCTTGAAAAACTGTTTTTT.

This clone was detected only a few times. V gene TRBV5-4 combines with J gene TRBJ2-1, with 8 nucleotides matching TRBD2. Germline assignment: CDR1 SGHNT and CDR2 YYREEE (reference sequence). CDR3 length equals 15 residues. V dropped 0 bases and J dropped 5; count of bases not matched to a gene: 4. In nucleotides, the CDR3 is TGTGCCAGCAGCTTGGTCGGGGGGGCCGACAATGAGCAGTTCTTC. Its translation is CASSLVGGADNEQFF. Based on the CDR3 plus reference TRBV5-4 and TRBJ2-1, the full variable domain is ETGVTQSPTHLIKTRGQQVTLRCSSQSGHNTVSWYQQALGQGPQFIFQYYREEENGRGNFPPRFSGLQFPNYSSELNVNALELDDSALYLCASSLVGGADNEQFFGPGTRLTVL.